A single sample gave rise to the 15 T cell receptor beta chains below, sequenced in a study of beta chain features in type 1 diabetes. Investigators reverse transcribed all isolated RNA, so they sequenced expressed TCRB transcripts. Sequencing used immunoSEQ multiplex PCR; TCRdb keeps in-frame clones, though not all of them. This repertoire shows about 350,000 clones, 15% to 20% found once; its top ten account for around 0.044%. Material for sequencing was naive CD4+ T cells from blood. Receptor source: a woman younger than 30 in good health.

V usage is TRBV4-2 and J usage is TRBJ2-5; 16 positions match TRBD2. Germline CDR1 LGHNA, CDR2 YNFKEQ. There are 17 residues in the CDR3. Trimming removed 2 bases from V and 4 bases from J; junction bases left unmatched: 4. The CDR3 DNA follows: TGTGCCAGCAGCCAAACGGGACTAGCGGGAGGGGCAGAGACCCAGTACTTC. Encoded protein: CASSQTGLAGGAETQYF.

The V gene is TRBV30, the J gene TRBJ2-1; 8 nucleotides agree with TRBD1. This CDR3 comprises 13 residues. The V gene's germline CDR1 is GTSNPN and CDR2 SVGIG (reference sequence). The V segment lost 3 bases and the J segment 8 bases; nucleotides outside the gene matches: 6. CDR3: CAWSNDRGYEQFF. CDR3 bases: TGTGCCTGGAGCAATGACAGGGGCTATGAGCAGTTCTTC.

The chain employs TRBV30 and TRBJ2-2; D perhaps matches TRBD1 (6 bases). The V and J ends lost 4 bases and 4 bases respectively, with 19 bases between them. CDR3 length: 16 amino acids. Germline V gene sequence: CDR1 GTSNPN, CDR2 SVGIG (reference sequence). The CDR3 coding sequence is TGTGCCTGGACTCGGTCTCGGACAGACTTCACCGGGGAGCTGTTTTTT. Its translation: CAWTRSRTDFTGELFF. Combining the CDR3 with reference TRBV30 and TRBJ2-2 gives the whole variable domain SQTIHQWPATLVQPVGSPLSLECTVEGTSNPNLYWYRQAAGRGLQLLFYSVGIGQISSEVPQNLSASRPQDRQFILSSKKLLLSDSGFYLCAWTRSRTDFTGELFFGEGSRLTVL.

The sample holds a few counts of this clone. This chain connects TRBV10-3 to TRBJ2-3; 7 nucleotides match TRBD1. J lost 5 bases, V lost 4 bases, and 18 bases had no gene match. Germline V CDR1 and CDR2: ENHRY, SYGVKD. The CDR3 is made up of 18 amino acids. For the CDR3, the DNA is TGTGCCATCAGTGCCAGGGGGACGACAGCGACAATAGGAGATACGCAGTATTTT. It specifies CAISARGTTATIGDTQYF.

A few counts support this clone. This chain links TRBV30 with TRBJ2-3; D is possibly TRBD2 (6 bases). V lost 1 base and J lost 6, with 17 bases in between. The CDR3 totals 15 residues. Germline V gene data show CDR1 as GTSNPN and CDR2 as SVGIG (reference sequence). The CDR3 bases are TGTGCCTGGAGTGAGCAGCGGGCCCCCCCGGATACGCAGTATTTT. Its translation is CAWSEQRAPPDTQYF. Drawing the rest from reference TRBV30 and TRBJ2-3, the complete variable domain is SQTIHQWPATLVQPVGSPLSLECTVEGTSNPNLYWYRQAAGRGLQLLFYSVGIGQISSEVPQNLSASRPQDRQFILSSKKLLLSDSGFYLCAWSEQRAPPDTQYFGPGTRLTVL.

J is TRBJ2-4 and V is TRBV15, with 7 nucleotides matching TRBD2. CDR3 length: 15 residues. Germline values: CDR1 LNHNV, CDR2 YYDKDF (reference sequence). The ends lost 6 bases at V and 0 bases at J; junction bases unmatched: 5. CDR3 residues: CATRGEGPAKNIQYF. The CDR3 region has the DNA TGTGCCACCAGAGGGGAGGGGCCAGCCAAAAACATTCAGTACTTC.

The chain uses TRBV7-2 and TRBJ1-2, with TRBD1 identical over 7 bases. The CDR3 extends over 16 amino acids. Germline-derived CDR1 and CDR2 are SGHTA and FQGNSA. V was pared by 5 bases and J by 3 bases, with 12 bases of the junction left unmatched. The CDR3 reads CASSPNSGQLHYGYTF. CDR3 nucleotides: TGTGCCAGCAGCCCTAATTCGGGACAGCTTCACTATGGCTACACCTTC.

The chain carries TRBV6-5 and TRBJ1-2; D unresolved. V was shortened by 0 bases and J by 3 bases, with 11 bases between the two germline ends. CDR3 length equals 15 residues. In germline, CDR1 is MNHEY, CDR2 SVGAGI. Written as DNA, the CDR3 is TGTGCCAGCAGTTACTCTGGACTGTCGGACTATGGCTACACCTTC. Its protein is CASSYSGLSDYGYTF.

This clone was counted only a few times. The chain employs TRBV5-6 and TRBJ2-1, with D uncertain. The V gene lost 1 base and the J gene lost 6 bases, with 8 bases spanning the gap. The CDR3 sequence is 13 residues long. The V gene's germline CDR1 is SGHDT and CDR2 YYEEEE. CDR3 sequence reads: CASSLRGGNEQFF. The CDR3 nucleotides read TGTGCCAGCAGCTTGCGCGGCGGCAATGAGCAGTTCTTC.

This clone was seen more than once but under ten times. V is TRBV2 and J is TRBJ2-3; 10 bases align to TRBD2. Germline lookup yields CDR1 SNHLY and CDR2 FYNNEI. J was trimmed by 5 bases and V by 2 bases; bases with no gene match: 7. The CDR3 totals 16 residues. CDR3 bases: TGTGCCAGCAGTGAACCACTAGCGGGGTGGGTAGATACGCAGTATTTT. Translation gives CASSEPLAGWVDTQYF.

This clone was counted a few times. Sequence at one end of the junction differs from germline and may be a read error. The J gene is TRBJ2-2, the V gene TRBV7-7; 11 nucleotides align to TRBD2. The V gene's germline CDR1 is SSHAT and CDR2 FNYEAQ (reference sequence). The CDR3 extends over 14 amino acids. CDR3 protein: CASSLAGGAGELFF. For the CDR3, the DNA is TGTGCTAGCAGCTTAGCGGGAGGGGCCGGGGAGCTGTTTTTT.

The chain combines TRBV5-1 with TRBJ2-7, with 7 bases matching TRBD1. This CDR3 is built from 15 residues. Germline V lookup: CDR1 SGHRS, CDR2 YFSETQ. The trim removed 4 bases at V and 0 bases at J, leaving 7 bases unmatched. CDR3 DNA: TGCGCCAGCAGCGGGGCCGGGACAGCCTCCTACGAGCAGTACTTC. It is translated as CASSGAGTASYEQYF.

The chain is built from TRBV7-9 and TRBJ2-5; 10 bases align to TRBD2. Unmatched junction bases numbered 7, after V lost 1 base and J lost 5 bases. Germline assignment: CDR1 SEHNR and CDR2 FQNEAQ (reference sequence). The CDR3 extends over 16 amino acids. In nucleotides, the CDR3 is TGTGCCAGCAGCTTAGAGGGACTAGCGTTTCAGGAGACCCAGTACTTC. This gives the protein CASSLEGLAFQETQYF.

The rearrangement links TRBV10-3 to TRBJ2-7; TRBD2 agrees at 7 bases. The CDR3 has 13 amino acids. Germline V gives CDR1 ENHRY, CDR2 SYGVKD. Trimming removed 10 bases from V and 3 bases from J; junction bases left unmatched: 9. The CDR3 is CATHRAGDYEQYF. The CDR3 bases are TGTGCCACCCACCGGGCGGGGGACTACGAGCAGTACTTC.

The chain carries TRBV7-9 and TRBJ2-7, with 7 bases fitting TRBD2. This CDR3 is 15 amino acids long. The germline CDR1 and CDR2 sequences are SEHNR and FQNEAQ (reference sequence). V gave up 5 bases and J gave up 3 bases; unmatched junction bases: 10. The CDR3 sequence is CASSREAGVNYEQYF. Written as DNA, the CDR3 is TGTGCCAGCAGCCGAGAGGCGGGGGTCAACTACGAGCAGTACTTC. The variable domain in full, with the rest retrieved from reference TRBV7-9 and TRBJ2-7, is DTGVSQNPRHKITKRGQNVTFRCDPISEHNRLYWYRQTLGQGPEFLTYFQNEAQLEKSRLLSDRFSAERPKGSFSTLEIQRTEQGDSAMYLCASSREAGVNYEQYFGPGTRLTVT.